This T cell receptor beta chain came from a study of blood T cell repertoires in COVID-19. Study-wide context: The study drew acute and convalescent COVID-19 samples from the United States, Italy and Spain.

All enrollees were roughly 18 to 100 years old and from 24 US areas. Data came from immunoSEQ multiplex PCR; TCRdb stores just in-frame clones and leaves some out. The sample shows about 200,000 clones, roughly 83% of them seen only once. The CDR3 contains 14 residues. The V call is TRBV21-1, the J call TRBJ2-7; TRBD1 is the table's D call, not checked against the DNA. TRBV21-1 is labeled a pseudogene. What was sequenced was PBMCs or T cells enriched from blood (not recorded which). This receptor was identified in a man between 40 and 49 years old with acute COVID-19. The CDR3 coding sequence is TGTGCCAGCAAAGGCGAGGACAGGTTCTACGAGCAGTACTTC. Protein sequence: CASKGEDRFYEQYF.